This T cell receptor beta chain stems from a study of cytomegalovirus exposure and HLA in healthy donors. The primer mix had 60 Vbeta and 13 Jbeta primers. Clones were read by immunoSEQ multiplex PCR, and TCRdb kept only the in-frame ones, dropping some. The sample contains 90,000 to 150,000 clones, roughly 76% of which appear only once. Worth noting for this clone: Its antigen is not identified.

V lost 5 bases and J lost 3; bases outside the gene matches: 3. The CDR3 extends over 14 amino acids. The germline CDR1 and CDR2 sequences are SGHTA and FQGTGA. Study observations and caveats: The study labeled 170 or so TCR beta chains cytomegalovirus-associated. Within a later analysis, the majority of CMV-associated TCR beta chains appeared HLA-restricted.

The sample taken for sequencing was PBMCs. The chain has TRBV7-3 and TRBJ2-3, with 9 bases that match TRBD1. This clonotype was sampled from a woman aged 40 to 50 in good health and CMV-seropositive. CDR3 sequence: CASSLGQGTDTQYF. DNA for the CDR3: TGTGCCAGCAGCCTAGGACAGGGGACAGATACGCAGTATTTT. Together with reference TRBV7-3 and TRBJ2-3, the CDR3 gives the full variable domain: GAGVSQTPSNKVTEKGKYVELRCDPISGHTALYWYRQSLGQGPEFLIYFQGTGAADDSGLPNDRFFAVRPEGSVSTLKIQRTERGDSAVYLCASSLGQGTDTQYFGPGTRLTVL.